A single sample is the source of the 15 T cell receptor beta chains below, sequenced in a study of somatic mutations in cytotoxic T cells in rheumatoid arthritis. Produced via immunoSEQ multiplex PCR; TCRdb's table is partial and in-frame only. The sample yields more than 15,000 clones, roughly 74% seen once. Sequencing used CD8+ T cells sorted from blood. The receptor source for this set is an adult with rheumatoid arthritis.

This chain links TRBV9 with TRBJ2-1, with TRBD2 matching over 9 bases. From germline, CDR1 is SGDLS and CDR2 YYNGEE. The J segment lost 3 bases and the V segment lost 2 bases, leaving 6 bases of the junction unmatched. The CDR3 contains 16 residues. The CDR3 loop reads CASSVGGAGGYNEQFF. In DNA, the CDR3 is TGTGCCAGCAGCGTCGGGGGAGCGGGGGGCTACAATGAGCAGTTCTTC.

The sample holds a few counts of this clone. The chain links TRBV19 to TRBJ1-2, with D hard to call. The germline V and J ends were trimmed by 10 bases and 2 bases, with 14 bases remaining between them. Germline V gives CDR1 LNHDA, CDR2 SQIVND (reference sequence). CDR3 length: 13 amino acids. This chain's CDR3 is CATESTVNYGYTF. For the CDR3, the DNA is TGTGCCACCGAAAGTACAGTAAACTATGGCTACACCTTC.

The rearrangement uses TRBV27 and TRBJ2-5; D is uncertain. The CDR3 has 9 amino acids. The V gene lost 6 bases and the J gene lost 5 bases, with 1 base spanning the gap. Germline values: CDR1 MNHEY, CDR2 SMNVEV (reference sequence). The DNA for the CDR3 is TGTGCCAGCAGGGAGACCCAGTACTTC. Amino acid sequence: CASRETQYF.

This clone has only a few counts. The genes are TRBV6-5 and TRBJ2-1; D is perhaps TRBD1 (6 bases). Germline V gene sequence: CDR1 MNHEY, CDR2 SVGAGI. Deletions cut 7 bases from V and 2 bases from J, with 9 bases between. The CDR3 spans 13 residues. CDR3 DNA: TGTGCCAGCACCAGGGGCCCCTACAATGAGCAGTTCTTC. Its translation is CASTRGPYNEQFF.

V usage is TRBV9 and J usage is TRBJ2-5; D is perhaps TRBD1 (5 bases). The V end lost 0 bases, the J end lost 2 bases, and 11 bases lay between the germline ends. Per the germline V gene, CDR1 is SGDLS and CDR2 is YYNGEE. The CDR3 extends over 15 amino acids. CDR3 nucleotides: TGTGCCAGCAGCGTAGGTAGGGGCTTTCAAGAGACCCAGTACTTC. This gives the protein CASSVGRGFQETQYF. The whole variable domain, filled in from reference TRBV9 and TRBJ2-5, reads DSGVTQTPKHLITATGQRVTLRCSPRSGDLSVYWYQQSLDQGLQFLIQYYNGEERAKGNILERFSAQQFPDLHSELNLSSLELGDSALYFCASSVGRGFQETQYFGPGTRLLVL.

The rearrangement joins TRBV27 to TRBJ1-5; 8 bases are a match to TRBD1. The CDR3 loop spans 15 amino acids. The V gene end was trimmed by 4 bases and the J gene end by 7 bases; junction bases not matched to a gene: 9. Germline CDR1 and CDR2: MNHEY and SMNVEV (reference sequence). The CDR3 region is CASSSGQGIGQPQHF. CDR3 coding DNA: TGTGCCAGCAGTTCCGGACAGGGAATAGGACAGCCCCAGCATTTT.

The genes are TRBV5-6 and TRBJ2-1; a weak D match, TRBD1 (5 bases). CDR1 SGHDT and CDR2 YYEEEE come from the germline V gene. This CDR3 has 13 residues. Trimming took off 0 bases at V and 8 bases at J, with 9 bases between the two ends. The CDR3 sequence is CASSLGQLYEQFF. The CDR3 nucleotides are TGTGCCAGCAGCTTGGGACAGCTTTATGAGCAGTTCTTC. The whole variable domain, remainder taken from reference TRBV5-6 and TRBJ2-1, is DAGVTQSPTHLIKTRGQQVTLRCSPKSGHDTVSWYQQALGQGPQFIFQYYEEEERQRGNFPDRFSGHQFPNYSSELNVNALLLGDSALYLCASSLGQLYEQFFGPGTRLTVL.

The V and J genes are TRBV19 and TRBJ1-3; D is ambiguous. Trimming removed 6 bases at V and 0 bases at J, with 15 bases between. The germline V gene has CDR1 LNHDA and CDR2 SQIVND (reference sequence). This CDR3 has 16 residues. CDR3 nucleotides: TGTGCCAGTAGGGCAGGCCACTATGACTCTGGAAACACCATATATTTT. This sequence encodes CASRAGHYDSGNTIYF.

The V and J genes are TRBV10-3 and TRBJ1-2, with TRBD1 as a possible D gene (6 bases). V shed 4 bases and J shed 3 bases, with 15 bases lying between them. Looked up from germline, CDR1 is ENHRY and CDR2 is SYGVKD. The CDR3 extends over 15 amino acids. This CDR3 is CAISGVAGADYGYTF. The CDR3 coding sequence is TGTGCCATCAGTGGGGTCGCGGGGGCGGACTATGGCTACACCTTC.

V is TRBV10-2 and J is TRBJ2-7; D may match TRBD1 or TRBD2 (5 bases each). CDR3 length equals 13 residues. Germline CDR1 and CDR2: WSHSY and SAAADI. Trimming pared 9 bases from V and 4 bases from J, leaving 16 bases between. As DNA, the CDR3 is TGCGCCAGTTGCGAGGGGACGCTATACGAGCAGTACTTC. It yields the protein CASCEGTLYEQYF.

The V call is TRBV7-6, the J call TRBJ2-5; 9 bases line up with TRBD1. The CDR3 extends over 16 amino acids. Trimming took 7 bases from V and 1 from J; bases not matched to a gene: 10. The germline V gene has CDR1 SGHVS and CDR2 FNYEAQ. Here the CDR3 DNA reads TGTGCCAGCACCTCGTCCGGGACAGGGCTCCAAGAGACCCAGTACTTC. It translates to CASTSSGTGLQETQYF.

This chain uses TRBV27 with TRBJ2-7; a possible D gene is TRBD2 (5 bases). Looked up from germline, CDR1 is MNHEY and CDR2 is SMNVEV (reference sequence). The CDR3 runs to 11 residues. The ends were cut back, 8 bases at V and 7 bases at J, with 12 bases in the middle. The CDR3: CASAGRWEQYF. In nucleotides, the CDR3 is TGTGCCAGCGCGGGCCGATGGGAGCAGTACTTC.

The V call is TRBV7-9, the J call TRBJ1-1, with no clear D. V shed 1 base and J shed 4 bases, with 4 bases lying between them. The germline CDR1 and CDR2 sequences are SEHNR and FQNEAQ (reference sequence). This CDR3 comprises 12 residues. For the CDR3, the DNA is TGTGCCAGCAGCTTAGGTCTCACTGAAGCTTTCTTT. This codes for CASSLGLTEAFF.

The chain employs TRBV11-2 and TRBJ1-5; D not certain. Germline V lookup: CDR1 SGHAT, CDR2 FQNNGV. Deletions cut 4 bases from V and 0 bases from J, with 7 bases between. This CDR3 has 14 residues. The CDR3 sequence is CASSSQYSNQPQHF. For the CDR3, the DNA is TGTGCCAGCAGCTCCCAGTATAGCAATCAGCCCCAGCATTTT.

V and J are TRBV23-1 and TRBJ1-1, with D possibly being TRBD1 (5 bases). TRBV23-1 is filed as an ORF, its function uncertain. The CDR3 has 15 residues. Deletions cut 4 bases from V and 5 bases from J, with 17 bases between. The CDR3 DNA sequence: TGCGCCAGCAGTCCTTATACAGGCCACCGAACTGAAGCTTTCTTT. This codes for CASSPYTGHRTEAFF.